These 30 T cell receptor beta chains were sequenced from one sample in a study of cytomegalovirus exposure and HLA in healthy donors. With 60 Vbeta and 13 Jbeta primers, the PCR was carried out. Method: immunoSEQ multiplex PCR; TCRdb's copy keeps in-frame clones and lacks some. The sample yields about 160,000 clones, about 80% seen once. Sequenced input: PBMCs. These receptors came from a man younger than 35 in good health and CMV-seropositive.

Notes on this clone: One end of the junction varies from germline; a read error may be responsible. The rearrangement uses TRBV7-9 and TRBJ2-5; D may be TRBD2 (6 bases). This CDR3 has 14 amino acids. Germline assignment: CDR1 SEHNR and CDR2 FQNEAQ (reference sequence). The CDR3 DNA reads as TGTTCCAGCAGCCTTAGTCGGGGGCAAGAGACCCAGTACTTC. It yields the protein CSSSLSRGQETQYF.

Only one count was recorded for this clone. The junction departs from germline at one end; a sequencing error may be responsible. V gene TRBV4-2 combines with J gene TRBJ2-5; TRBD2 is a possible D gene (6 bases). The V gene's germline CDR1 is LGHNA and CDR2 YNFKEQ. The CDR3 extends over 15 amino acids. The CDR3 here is CASTQNPGVGETQYF. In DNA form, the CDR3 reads TGTGCCAGCACCCAAAACCCGGGAGTCGGAGAGACCCAGTACTTC.

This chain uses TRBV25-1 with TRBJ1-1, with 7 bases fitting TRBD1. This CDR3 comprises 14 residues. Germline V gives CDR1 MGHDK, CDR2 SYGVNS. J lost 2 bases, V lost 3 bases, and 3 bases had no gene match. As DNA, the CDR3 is TGTGCCAGCAGTGACCACAGGGGTAACACTGAAGCTTTCTTT. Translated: CASSDHRGNTEAFF.

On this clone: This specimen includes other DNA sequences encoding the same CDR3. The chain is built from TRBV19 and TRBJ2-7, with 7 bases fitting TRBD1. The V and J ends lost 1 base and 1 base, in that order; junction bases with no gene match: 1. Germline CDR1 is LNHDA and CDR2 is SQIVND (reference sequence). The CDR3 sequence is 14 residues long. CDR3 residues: CASSIGTGSYEQYF. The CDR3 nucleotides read TGTGCCAGTAGTATAGGGACAGGTTCCTACGAGCAGTACTTC.

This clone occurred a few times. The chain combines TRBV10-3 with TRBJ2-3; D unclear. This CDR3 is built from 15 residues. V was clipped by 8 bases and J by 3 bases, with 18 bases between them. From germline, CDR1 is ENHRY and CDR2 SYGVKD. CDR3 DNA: TGTGCCATCCCTCGGGTCCAAGAGAGGACAGATACGCAGTATTTT. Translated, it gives CAIPRVQERTDTQYF.

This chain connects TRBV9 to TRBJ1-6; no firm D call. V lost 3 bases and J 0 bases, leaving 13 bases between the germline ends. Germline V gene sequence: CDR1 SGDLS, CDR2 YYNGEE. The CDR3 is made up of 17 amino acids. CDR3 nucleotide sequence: TGTGCCAGCAGCGCCTCCTCCGGGAGCTCCTATAATTCACCCCTCCACTTT. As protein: CASSASSGSSYNSPLHF.

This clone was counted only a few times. As DNA, the CDR3 is TGCGCCAGCAGCGGGGGAGGCCCTTACGAGCAGTACTTC. This codes for CASSGGGPYEQYF. The chain has TRBV5-1 and TRBJ2-7; D might be TRBD2 (6 bases). There are 13 residues in the CDR3. V lost 4 bases, J lost 4 bases, and 12 bases lay in between. Germline V CDR1 and CDR2: SGHRS, YFSETQ.

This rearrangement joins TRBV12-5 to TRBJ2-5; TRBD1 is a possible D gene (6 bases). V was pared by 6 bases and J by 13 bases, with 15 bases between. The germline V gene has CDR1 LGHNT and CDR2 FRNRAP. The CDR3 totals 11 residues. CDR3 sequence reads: CASGTYRARYF. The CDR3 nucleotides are TGTGCTAGTGGCACCTACAGGGCCCGGTACTTC.

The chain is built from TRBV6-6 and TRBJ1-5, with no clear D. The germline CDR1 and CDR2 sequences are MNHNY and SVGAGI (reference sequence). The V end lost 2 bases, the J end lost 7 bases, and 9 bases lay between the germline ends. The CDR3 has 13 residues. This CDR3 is CASSYLTSQPQHF. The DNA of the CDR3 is TGTGCCAGCAGTTACCTAACGTCCCAGCCCCAGCATTTT.

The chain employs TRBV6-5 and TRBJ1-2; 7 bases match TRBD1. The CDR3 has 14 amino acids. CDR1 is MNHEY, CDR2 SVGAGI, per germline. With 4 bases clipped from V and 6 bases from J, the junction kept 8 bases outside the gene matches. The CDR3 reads CASSLTRGPNGYTF. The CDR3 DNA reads TGTGCCAGCAGTTTGACTAGGGGGCCTAATGGCTACACCTTC.

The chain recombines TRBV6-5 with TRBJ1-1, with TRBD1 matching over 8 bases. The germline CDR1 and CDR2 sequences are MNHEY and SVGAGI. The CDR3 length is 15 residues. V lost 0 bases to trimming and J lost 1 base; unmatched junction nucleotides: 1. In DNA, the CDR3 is TGTGCCAGCAGTTACTCGACAGGGGCGAACACTGAAGCTTTCTTT. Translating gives CASSYSTGANTEAFF.

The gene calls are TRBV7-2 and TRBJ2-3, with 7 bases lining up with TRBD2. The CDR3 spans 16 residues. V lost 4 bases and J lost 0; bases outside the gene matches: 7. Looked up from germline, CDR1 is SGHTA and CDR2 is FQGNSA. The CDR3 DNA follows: TGTGCCAGCAGCTCTGACGGGAGGAGGAGCACAGATACGCAGTATTTT. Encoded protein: CASSSDGRRSTDTQYF.

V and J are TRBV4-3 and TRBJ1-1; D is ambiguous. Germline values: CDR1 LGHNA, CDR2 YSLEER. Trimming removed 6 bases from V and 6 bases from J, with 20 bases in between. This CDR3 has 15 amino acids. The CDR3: CASRPDILGAAEAFF. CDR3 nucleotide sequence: TGCGCCAGCAGACCTGACATCCTCGGAGCGGCTGAAGCTTTCTTT.

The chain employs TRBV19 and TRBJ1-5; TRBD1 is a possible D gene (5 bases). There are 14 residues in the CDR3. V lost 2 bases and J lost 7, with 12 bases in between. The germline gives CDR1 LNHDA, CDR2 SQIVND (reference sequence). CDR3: CASSIKGAGQPQHF. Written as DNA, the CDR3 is TGTGCCAGTAGTATAAAAGGGGCCGGACAGCCCCAGCATTTT.

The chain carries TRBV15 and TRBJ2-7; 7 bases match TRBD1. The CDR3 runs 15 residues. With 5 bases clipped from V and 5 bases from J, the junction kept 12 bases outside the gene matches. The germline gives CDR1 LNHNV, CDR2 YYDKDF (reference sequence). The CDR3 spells CATSGNRGRKDEQYF. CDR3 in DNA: TGTGCCACCAGCGGGAACAGGGGCAGAAAAGACGAGCAGTACTTC.

The CDR3 coding sequence is TGTGCCAGCAGCCAAGATCCCAGCGGGGGCGTTTACAATGAGCAGTTCTTC. This encodes CASSQDPSGGVYNEQFF. The chain has TRBV4-2 and TRBJ2-1, with 8 nucleotides matching TRBD2. Germline lookup yields CDR1 LGHNA and CDR2 YNFKEQ. V lost 0 bases to trimming and J lost 4 bases; unmatched junction nucleotides: 8. The CDR3 covers 17 residues.

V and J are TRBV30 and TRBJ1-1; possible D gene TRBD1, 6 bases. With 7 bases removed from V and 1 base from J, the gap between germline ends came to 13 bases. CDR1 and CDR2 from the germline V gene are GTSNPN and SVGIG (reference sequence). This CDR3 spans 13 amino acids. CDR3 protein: CAYEQGTNTEAFF. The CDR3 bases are TGTGCCTATGAACAGGGAACGAACACTGAAGCTTTCTTT.

CDR3 sequence (DNA): TGTGCTAGTGGTTTGGTACGTCAGGGTGAGACTCAGCCCCAGCATTTT. It codes for CASGLVRQGETQPQHF. The chain links TRBV12-5 to TRBJ1-5, with a possible D match to TRBD1 (5 bases). V gave up 0 bases and J gave up 6 bases, with 15 bases separating them. The germline CDR1 and CDR2 sequences are LGHNT and FRNRAP. CDR3 length: 16 residues. Complete variable domain (other parts from reference TRBV12-5 and TRBJ1-5): DARVTQTPRHKVTEMGQEVTMRCQPILGHNTVFWYRQTMMQGLELLAYFRNRAPLDDSGMPKDRFSAEMPDATLATLKIQPSEPRDSAVYFCASGLVRQGETQPQHFGDGTRLSIL.

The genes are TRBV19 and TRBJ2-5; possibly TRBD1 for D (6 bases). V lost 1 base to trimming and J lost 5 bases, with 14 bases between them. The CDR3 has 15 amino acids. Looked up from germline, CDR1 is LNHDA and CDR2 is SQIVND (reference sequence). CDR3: CASSIGFRGWETQYF. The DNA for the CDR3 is TGTGCCAGTAGTATAGGTTTCAGGGGTTGGGAGACCCAGTACTTC.

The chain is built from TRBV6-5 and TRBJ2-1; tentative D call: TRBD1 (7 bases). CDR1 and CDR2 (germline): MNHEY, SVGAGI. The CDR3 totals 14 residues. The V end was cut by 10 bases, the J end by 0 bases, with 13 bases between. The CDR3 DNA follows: TGTGCCATACGGAGGGGGCTCTCCTACAATGAGCAGTTCTTC. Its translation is CAIRRGLSYNEQFF.

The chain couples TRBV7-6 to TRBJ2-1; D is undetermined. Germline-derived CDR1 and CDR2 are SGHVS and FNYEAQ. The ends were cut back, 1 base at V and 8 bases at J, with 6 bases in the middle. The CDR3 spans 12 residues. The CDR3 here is CASSLVGYEQFF. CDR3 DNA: TGTGCCAGCAGCTTAGTGGGCTATGAGCAGTTCTTC. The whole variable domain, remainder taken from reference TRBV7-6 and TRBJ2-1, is GAGVSQSPRYKVTKRGQDVALRCDPISGHVSLYWYRQALGQGPEFLTYFNYEAQQDKSGLPNDRFSAERPEGSISTLTIQRTEQRDSAMYRCASSLVGYEQFFGPGTRLTVL.

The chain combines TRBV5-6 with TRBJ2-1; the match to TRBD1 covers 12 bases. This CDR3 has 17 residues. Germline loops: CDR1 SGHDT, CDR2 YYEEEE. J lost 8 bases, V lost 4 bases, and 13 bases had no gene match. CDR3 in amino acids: CASSPLPTGQGAHEQFF. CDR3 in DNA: TGTGCCAGCAGCCCCCTCCCAACGGGACAGGGGGCTCATGAGCAGTTCTTC.

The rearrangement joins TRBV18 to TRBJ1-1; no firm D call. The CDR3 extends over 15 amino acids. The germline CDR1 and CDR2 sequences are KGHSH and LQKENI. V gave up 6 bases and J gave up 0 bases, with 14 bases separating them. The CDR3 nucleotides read TGTGCCAGCTCCCCCAGTCCAGAAATGAACACTGAAGCTTTCTTT. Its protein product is CASSPSPEMNTEAFF.

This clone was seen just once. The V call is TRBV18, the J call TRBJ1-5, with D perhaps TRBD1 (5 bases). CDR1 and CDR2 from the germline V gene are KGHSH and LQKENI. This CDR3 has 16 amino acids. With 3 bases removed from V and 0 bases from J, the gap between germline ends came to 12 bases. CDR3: CASSPQEGYSNQPQHF. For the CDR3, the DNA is TGTGCCAGCTCACCCCAGGAGGGGTATAGCAATCAGCCCCAGCATTTT. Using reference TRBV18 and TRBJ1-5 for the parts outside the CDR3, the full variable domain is NAGVMQNPRHLVRRRGQEARLRCSPMKGHSHVYWYRQLPEEGLKFMVYLQKENIIDESGMPKERFSAEFPKEGPSILRIQQVVRGDSAAYFCASSPQEGYSNQPQHFGDGTRLSIL.

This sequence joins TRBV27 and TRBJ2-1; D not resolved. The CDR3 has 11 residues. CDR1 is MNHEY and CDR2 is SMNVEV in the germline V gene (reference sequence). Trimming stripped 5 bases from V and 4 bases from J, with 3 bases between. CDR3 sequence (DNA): TGTGCCAGCAGTCTTTACAATGAGCAGTTCTTC. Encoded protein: CASSLYNEQFF.

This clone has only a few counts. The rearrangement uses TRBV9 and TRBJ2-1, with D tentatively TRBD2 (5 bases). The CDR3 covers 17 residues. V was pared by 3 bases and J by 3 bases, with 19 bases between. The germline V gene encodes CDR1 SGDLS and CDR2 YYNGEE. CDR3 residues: CASSAGIVRPFYNEQFF. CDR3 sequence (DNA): TGTGCCAGCAGCGCCGGGATTGTAAGGCCCTTCTACAATGAGCAGTTCTTC.

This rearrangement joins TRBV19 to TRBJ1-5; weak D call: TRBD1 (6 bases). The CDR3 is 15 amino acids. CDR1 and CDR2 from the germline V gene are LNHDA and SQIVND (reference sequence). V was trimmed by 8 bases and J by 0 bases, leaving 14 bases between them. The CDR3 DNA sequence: TGTGCCAGTCAATGGACAGCGTATAGCAATCAGCCCCAGCATTTT. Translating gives CASQWTAYSNQPQHF.

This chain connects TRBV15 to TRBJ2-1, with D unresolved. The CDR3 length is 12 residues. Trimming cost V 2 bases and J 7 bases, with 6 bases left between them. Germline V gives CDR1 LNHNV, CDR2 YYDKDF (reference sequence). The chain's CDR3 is CATSRIVNEQFF. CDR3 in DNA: TGTGCCACCAGCAGAATAGTGAATGAGCAGTTCTTC.

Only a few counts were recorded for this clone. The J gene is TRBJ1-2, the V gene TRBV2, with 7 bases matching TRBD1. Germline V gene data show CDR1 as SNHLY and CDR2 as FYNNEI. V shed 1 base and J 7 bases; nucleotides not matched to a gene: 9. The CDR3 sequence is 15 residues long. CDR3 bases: TGTGCCAGCAGTGAAGGGGTACAGGGGTATAGTGGCTACACCTTC. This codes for CASSEGVQGYSGYTF.

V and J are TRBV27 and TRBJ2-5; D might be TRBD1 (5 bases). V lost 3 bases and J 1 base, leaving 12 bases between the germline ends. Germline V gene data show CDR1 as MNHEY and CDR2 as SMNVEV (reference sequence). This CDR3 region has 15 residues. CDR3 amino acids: CASSFLRGFQETQYF. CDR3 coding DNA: TGTGCCAGCAGTTTCCTTAGGGGATTCCAAGAGACCCAGTACTTC.